This T cell receptor beta chain was recovered during a study of Ad26.COV2.S vaccination and SARS-CoV-2 variants. The study, taken as a whole, reports: Reportedly, spike-specific CD8+ and CD4+ T cell responses achieved substantial breadth once vaccination had taken place. Breadth measured for non-spike TCRs was similar across vaccine and placebo recipients.

Regarding treatment: around 19 received Ad26.COV2.S at low or high dose, single or two shots; roughly five received placebo; per-sample allocation not given. Sampling occurred on day 63 after the first vaccine or placebo injection. The donor's status was that of an adult aged 18-55 years in Boston. The CDR3 totals 16 residues. V dropped 5 bases and J dropped 6 bases, with 22 bases sitting between them. CDR1 SEHNR and CDR2 FQNEAQ come from the germline V gene (reference sequence). This clone was picked up one time. Its antigen is not known. Some clones are missing from TCRdb's copy, which holds only in-frame ones; the method was immunoSEQ multiplex PCR. The sample lists about 450,000 clones, 80% to 90% occurring once.

Specimen: peripheral blood, collected in a trial of Ad26.COV2.S vaccine versus placebo. This clonotype was obtained from a person between 18 and 59 years old who received the Ad26.COV2.S COVID-19 vaccine or a placebo. The chain is built from TRBV7-9 and TRBJ1-2; D is unresolved. The chain's CDR3 is CASSHLLGNGEDGYTF. The CDR3 DNA reads as TGTGCCAGCAGCCATCTTCTCGGGAACGGAGAGGATGGCTACACCTTC.